This entry is about one T cell receptor beta chain. Its antigen remains unknown. This CDR3 is also generated by other DNA sequences in the sample. Germline V lookup: CDR1 SGHNT, CDR2 YYREEE (reference sequence). The ends lost 4 bases at V and 0 bases at J; junction bases unmatched: 5. CDR3 size: 15 residues. Healthy HIV-negative adults with no recent acute infections or vaccinations were recruited as donors. Some clones are missing from TCRdb's copy, which holds only in-frame ones; the method was immunoSEQ multiplex PCR. Counted here are 2 million to 2.5 million clones, approximately 96% occurring once; the ten biggest clones make up over 0.1%. This entry belongs to a study of shared clonotypes between healthy human individuals. Study background: The study used three CD4 naive, three CD4 memory, two CD8 naive and one CD8 memory plate per donor. Study-wide points: Around 5% of naive CD4 clonotypes were common to a few donors. Sampling involved blood alone; tissue repertoires likely differ.

The clonotype comes from a man aged 18 to 29 in good health. The sequencing sample was made of naive CD4+ T cells sorted from blood. Specified subset: CD45RA+ positively selected. This sequence joins TRBV5-4 and TRBJ2-7; the match to TRBD1 covers 9 bases. Written as DNA, the CDR3 is TGTGCCAGCAGCCCGCCGGGACAGGGCTCCTACGAGCAGTACTTC. It translates to CASSPPGQGSYEQYF.